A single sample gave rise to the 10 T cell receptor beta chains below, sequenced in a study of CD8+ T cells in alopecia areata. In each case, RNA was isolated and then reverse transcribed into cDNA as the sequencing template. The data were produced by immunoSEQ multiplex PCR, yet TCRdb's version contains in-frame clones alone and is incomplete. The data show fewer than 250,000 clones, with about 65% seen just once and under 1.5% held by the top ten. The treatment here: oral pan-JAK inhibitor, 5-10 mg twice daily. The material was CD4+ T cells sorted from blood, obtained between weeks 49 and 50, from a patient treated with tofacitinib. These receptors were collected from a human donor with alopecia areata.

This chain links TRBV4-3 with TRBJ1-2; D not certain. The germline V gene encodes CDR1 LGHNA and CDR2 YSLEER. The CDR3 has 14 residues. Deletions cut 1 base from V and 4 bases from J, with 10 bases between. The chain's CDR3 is CASSQGAGFYGYTF. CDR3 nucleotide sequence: TGCGCCAGCAGCCAAGGTGCCGGGTTCTATGGCTACACCTTC.

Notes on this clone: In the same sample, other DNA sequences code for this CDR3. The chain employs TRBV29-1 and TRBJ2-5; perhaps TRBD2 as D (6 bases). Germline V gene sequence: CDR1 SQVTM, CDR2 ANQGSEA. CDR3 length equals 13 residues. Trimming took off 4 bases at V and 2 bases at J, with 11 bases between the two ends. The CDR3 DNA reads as TGCAGCGTTGTCGGTGGAGGGCAAGAGACCCAGTACTTC. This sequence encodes CSVVGGGQETQYF.

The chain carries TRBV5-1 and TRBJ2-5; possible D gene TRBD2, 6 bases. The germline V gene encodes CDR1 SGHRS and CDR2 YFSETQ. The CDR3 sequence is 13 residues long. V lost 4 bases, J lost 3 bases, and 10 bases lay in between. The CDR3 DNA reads TGCGCCAGCAGCCCGGGACTCGAAGAGACCCAGTACTTC. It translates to CASSPGLEETQYF.

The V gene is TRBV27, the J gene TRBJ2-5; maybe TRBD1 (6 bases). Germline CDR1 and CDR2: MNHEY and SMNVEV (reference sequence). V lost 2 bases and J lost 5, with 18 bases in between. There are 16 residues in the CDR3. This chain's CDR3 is CASSLSGTGRRETQYF. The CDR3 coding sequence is TGTGCCAGCAGTTTAAGTGGCACAGGGCGCCGGGAGACCCAGTACTTC.

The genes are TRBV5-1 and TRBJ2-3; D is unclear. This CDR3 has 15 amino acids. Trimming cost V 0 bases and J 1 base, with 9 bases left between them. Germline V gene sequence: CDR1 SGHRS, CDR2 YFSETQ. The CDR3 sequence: CASSLEAAGTDTQYF. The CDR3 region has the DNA TGCGCCAGCAGCTTGGAGGCTGCGGGCACAGATACGCAGTATTTT.

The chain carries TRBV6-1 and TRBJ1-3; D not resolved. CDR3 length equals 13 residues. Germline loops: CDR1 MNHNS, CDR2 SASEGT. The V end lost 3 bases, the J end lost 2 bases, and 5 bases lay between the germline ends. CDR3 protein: CASSDLAGNTIYF. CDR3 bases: TGTGCCAGCAGTGATCTAGCTGGAAACACCATATATTTT.

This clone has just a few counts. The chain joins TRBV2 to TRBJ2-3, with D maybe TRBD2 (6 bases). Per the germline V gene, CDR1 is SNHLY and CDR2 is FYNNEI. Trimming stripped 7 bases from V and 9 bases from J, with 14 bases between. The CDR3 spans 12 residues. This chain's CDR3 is CASNAGTGTQYF. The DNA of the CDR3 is TGTGCCAGCAACGCCGGGACTGGGACGCAGTATTTT.

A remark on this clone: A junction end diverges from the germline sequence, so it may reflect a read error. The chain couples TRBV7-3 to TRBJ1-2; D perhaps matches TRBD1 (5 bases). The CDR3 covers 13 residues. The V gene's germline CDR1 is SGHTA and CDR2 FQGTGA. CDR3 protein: CASSLTTATELAF. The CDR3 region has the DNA TGTGCCAGCAGCTTAACTACCGCGACAGAATTGGCCTTC.

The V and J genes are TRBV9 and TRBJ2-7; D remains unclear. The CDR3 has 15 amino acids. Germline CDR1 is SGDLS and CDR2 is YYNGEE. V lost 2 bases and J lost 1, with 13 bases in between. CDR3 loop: CASSVDPVGSYEQYF. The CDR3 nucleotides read TGTGCCAGCAGCGTGGATCCGGTCGGATCCTACGAGCAGTACTTC.

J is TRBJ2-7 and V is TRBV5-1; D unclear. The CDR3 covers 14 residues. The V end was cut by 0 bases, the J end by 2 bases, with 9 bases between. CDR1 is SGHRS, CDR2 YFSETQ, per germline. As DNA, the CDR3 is TGCGCCAGCAGCTTGGACGAAGGGACCTACGAGCAGTACTTC. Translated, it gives CASSLDEGTYEQYF.